Listed below are T cell receptor beta chains from one sample, sequenced in a study of T cell responses to AZD1222 COVID-19 vaccine. Sequenced by immunoSEQ multiplex PCR; TCRdb stores in-frame clones only, minus some. In the table there are about 160,000 clones, around nine tenths of which are singletons. Material: peripheral blood, obtained on day 0 of AZD1222 vaccination. The receptors were sampled from an adult in good health. Each CDR3 is given with its conserved first and last residue. D genes are given only for firm matches. Some rows mark clone size as missing; the rest say once, few, many or name a class of expanded clone.

size	D	V	J	CDR3	DNA
NA	TRBD1	TRBV7-9	TRBJ2-1	CASSLGDSEYNEQFF	TGTGCCAGCAGCTTAGGGGACAGTGAATACAATGAGCAGTTCTTC
NA	TRBD1	TRBV2	TRBJ1-2	CASRTEQGAHYGYTF	TGTGCCAGCAGGACCGAACAGGGGGCGCATTATGGCTACACCTTC
NA	NA	TRBV7-8	TRBJ1-2	CASSLGRDQLSQGFSYGYTF	TGTGCCAGCAGCTTAGGGCGGGACCAACTATCACAAGGGTTCAGCTATGGCTACACCTTC
NA	TRBD1	TRBV7-2	TRBJ1-1	CASSLDNRGTEAFF	TGTGCCAGCAGCCTAGATAACAGGGGCACTGAAGCTTTCTTT
NA	NA	TRBV4-1	TRBJ2-1	CASSQYNEQFF	TGCGCCAGCAGCCAATACAATGAGCAGTTCTTC
NA	NA	TRBV27	TRBJ1-1	CASSLYRQLEAFF	TGTGCCAGCAGTTTATATAGACAGCTTGAAGCTTTCTTT
NA	NA	TRBV4-3	TRBJ2-7	CASSQFWGVLYEQYF	TGCGCCAGCAGCCAATTCTGGGGGGTCCTCTACGAGCAGTACTTC
NA	NA	TRBV7-9	TRBJ1-2	CASSLVEVGYTF	TGTGCCAGCAGCTTAGTTGAGGTCGGCTACACCTTC
once	NA	TRBV12-3/TRBV12-4	TRBJ1-5	CASSSTTGNQHF	TGTGCCAGCAGTTCTACAACCGGGAATCAGCATTTT
NA	NA	TRBV1	TRBJ2-1	CTSSQEAERRSSYNEQFF	TGCACCAGCAGCCAAGAGGCGGAAAGGAGAAGCTCCTACAATGAGCAGTTCTTC
once	NA	TRBV7-9	TRBJ2-2	CASSPPEGRNTGELFF	TGTGCCAGCAGCCCCCCAGAGGGGCGAAACACCGGGGAGCTGTTTTTT
NA	TRBD2	TRBV11-1	TRBJ2-7	CASSLVAGAYEQYF	TGTGCCAGCAGCTTAGTTGCGGGAGCTTACGAGCAGTACTTC
NA	NA	TRBV6-1	TRBJ1-6	CASSEEQVWAGNSPLHF	TGTGCCAGCAGTGAAGAACAGGTTTGGGCAGGGAATTCACCCCTCCACTTT